One T cell receptor (beta chain) is described in this entry. Its antigen remains undetermined. It is likely a read error: a sequence one base away is far more abundant. Instrument used: Illumina HiSeq 2500. First-strand cDNA was synthesized with Superscript III and a set of TRAV- and TRBV-specific primers, covering both TCRalpha and TCRbeta chains. TCRs were amplified with Phusion for roughly 20 PCR cycles using a constant-region primer together with the adapter attached to the V primers. Isolated mRNA was amplified with the MessageAmp II aRNA Amplification Kit, using an approximately 16-hour in vitro transcription at 37°C. The Dynabeads mRNA DIRECT Purification Kit was used to isolate the mRNA for TCR sequencing. Indexed Illumina adapters were added in a second roughly 25-cycle Phusion PCR, and the resulting products were purified with AMPure XP beads. Under the source paper's analysis protocol: Using custom Perl scripts, TCR sequences encoding the same protein were pooled, out-of-frame sequences were removed, and the abundance of each clonotype was computed. Any TCR sequence backed by just one read was left out of the analysis. Shannon entropy, Gini index, clonality, richness, and the frequency of TCRs shared between repertoires were included as repertoire metrics. TCRdb applied fastp at Q25 and MiXCR to the public reads, then kept only in-frame beta chains. Each CDR3 protein appears once, grouped with its most common genes and DNA. What appears here as the V and J calls and clone size reflects TCRdb's work, not the paper's. The sample data list 95,000 to 100,000 distinct CDR3 sequences, and around 21% of these were observed just once. Over 3.5% of the sample belongs to the ten largest clones.

Counted from cysteine to phenylalanine, this CDR3 has 20 amino acids. Only the CDR3 portion is preserved as DNA: 60 bases, with reading frame beginning at the first base. V is pared back by 4 bases and J by 1 base, with 27 bases lying between the germline termini. Per the germline V gene, SGDLS is the CDR1 and YYNGEE is the CDR2. Reading the label with the study, this specimen's time point is: after trial treatment. In light of the paper, this sample's treatment or condition label describes: LDRT plus nivolumab, ipilimumab, low-dose cyclophosphamide and aspirin (RACIN trial). The donors took part in RACIN, a single-arm, phase I, dose-escalation trial that combined nivolumab, ipilimumab, aspirin, low-dose cyclophosphamide and low-dose radiotherapy. Patients were eligible if they had advanced solid tumors that were TIL-negative. This sample was included in a study of low-dose radiotherapy and immunotherapy resistance in tumors (dated 2022 in TCRdb). Describing the broader study: In Cohort 1, 0.5 Gy per fraction was delivered every 2 weeks, and a total PTV dose of 6.5 Gy was prescribed. Aspirin 300 mg was taken orally once daily by patients for four cycles, starting on cycle 1 day 1. Trial participants were not randomized into treatment groups. Nivolumab was administered intravenously as a 240 mg flat dose every two weeks, and ipilimumab was administered intravenously at 1 mg/kg every six weeks. For Cohort 2, the dose was 1 Gy per fraction given every two weeks, adding up to 13 Gy in total across 26 weeks. Eight patients were included in the translational analysis, namely three from the first dose cohort plus the first five from the second dose cohort. Cyclophosphamide 200 mg/m2 was administered intravenously every two weeks, one day before each radiation and immunotherapy administration.

This receptor was taken from a male donor with prostate cancer. The V and J segments used are TRBV9 and TRBJ2-4; the D call could be TRBD1 or TRBD2, with each sharing 5 bases. Here the sequenced sample was PBMCs, taken after low-dose radiotherapy plus immunotherapy. CDR3 protein: CASSRSRGPPRLSAKNIQYF. Read as DNA, the sequence is TGTGCCAGCAGCAGATCCCGGGGCCCCCCGCGGCTGTCGGCCAAAAACATTCAGTACTTC.